The TCR beta chain described here comes from a study of blood T cell repertoires in COVID-19. Study background: Sources were T cells, B-cell-depleted T cells, or PBMCs; the material itself was cDNA or gDNA.

Per the germline V gene, CDR1 is LGHNA and CDR2 is YSLEER. CDR3 length: 17 amino acids. V shed 1 base, J shed 3 bases, and the junction held 8 bases outside the gene matches. Source study methods: Cell counts per sample came from amplifying reference gene primers. Libraries were prepared by immunoSEQ multiplex PCR; TCRdb keeps only in-frame clonotypes and omits some of them. For V, J and clone size, that table is used; D and trimming come from the DNA. The table has 90,000 to 120,000 clones, over 60% seen once. This TCR was sampled from a man between 65 and 85 years old with acute or convalescent COVID-19. The sample consisted of peripheral blood. This chain links TRBV4-3 with TRBJ1-5; the match to TRBD1 covers 8 bases. The CDR3 DNA follows: TGCGCCAGCAGCCAAGGTACAGGGGGGCTCTTCAATCAGCCCCAGCATTTT. Residues: CASSQGTGGLFNQPQHF.